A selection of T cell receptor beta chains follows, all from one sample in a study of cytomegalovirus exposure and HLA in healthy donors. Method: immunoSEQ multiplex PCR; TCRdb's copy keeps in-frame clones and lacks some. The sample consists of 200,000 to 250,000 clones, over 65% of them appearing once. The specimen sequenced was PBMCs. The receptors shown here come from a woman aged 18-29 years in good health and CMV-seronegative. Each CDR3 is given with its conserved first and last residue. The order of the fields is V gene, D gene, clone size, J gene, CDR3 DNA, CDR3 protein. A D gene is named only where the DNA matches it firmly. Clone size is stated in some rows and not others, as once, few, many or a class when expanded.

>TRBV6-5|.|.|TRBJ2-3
TGTGCCAGCAGTTACCGGGACATATCAGATACGCAGTATTTT
CASSYRDISDTQYF
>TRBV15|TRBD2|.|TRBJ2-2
TGTGCCACCAGCAGGGAGCAGCGGGGGAACACCGGGGAGCTGTTTTTT
CATSREQRGNTGELFF
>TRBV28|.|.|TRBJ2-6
TGTGCCAGCAGTTCGCCCAGGGTGACAGGCCCCGCTATCTCTGGGGCCAACGTCCTGACTTTC
CASSSPRVTGPAISGANVLTF
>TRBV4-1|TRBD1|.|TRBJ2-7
TGCGCCAGCAGCCAAGACCGACAGGGCTCCTACGAGCAGTACTTC
CASSQDRQGSYEQYF
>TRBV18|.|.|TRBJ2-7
TGTGCCAGCTCACCACAGGGGGAAAACTACGAGCAGTACTTC
CASSPQGENYEQYF
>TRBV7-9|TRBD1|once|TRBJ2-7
TGTGCCAGCAGCCCAAGGGGGACAGGGCTATTCGACGAGCAGTACTTC
CASSPRGTGLFDEQYF
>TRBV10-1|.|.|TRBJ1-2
TGCGCCAGCACCCCCGGACAGTACCACTATGGCTACACCTTC
CASTPGQYHYGYTF
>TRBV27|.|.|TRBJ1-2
TGTGCCAGCAGTTTACAGGGTCCGCATGGCTACACCTTC
CASSLQGPHGYTF
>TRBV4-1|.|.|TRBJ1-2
TGCGCCAGCAGCCACCCCGTGACTAGCGCAAACTATGGCTACACCTTC
CASSHPVTSANYGYTF
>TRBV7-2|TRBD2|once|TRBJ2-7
TGTGCCAGCAGATTCATAGCGGGACCCGTCTACGAGCAGTACTTC
CASRFIAGPVYEQYF
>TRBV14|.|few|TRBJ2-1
TGTGCCAGCAGCGCCGGGACAGAGCAGTTCTTC
CASSAGTEQFF
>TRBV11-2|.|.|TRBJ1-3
TGTGCCAGCGGGTTCCGGGGGATCTTCTCTGGAAACACCATATATTTT
CASGFRGIFSGNTIYF
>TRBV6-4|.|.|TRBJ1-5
TGTGCCAGCAGTGAGTACCAGGGCCAGCCCCAGCATTTT
CASSEYQGQPQHF
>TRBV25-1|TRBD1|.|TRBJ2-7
TGTGCCAGCAGAAGACAGGGGGATTCCGGGCAGTACTTC
CASRRQGDSGQYF
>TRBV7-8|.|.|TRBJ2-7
TGTGCCAGCAGCTTAGGAAAAGGGGTGGAGGAGTACTTC
CASSLGKGVEEYF
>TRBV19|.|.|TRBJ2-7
TGTGCCAGTAGTATTAAGCTTAGTTCCGTCACCTACGAGCAGTACTTC
CASSIKLSSVTYEQYF
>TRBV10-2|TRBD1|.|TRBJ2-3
TGCGCCAGCAAGGACAGGGGGCTGCGCACAGATACGCAGTATTTT
CASKDRGLRTDTQYF
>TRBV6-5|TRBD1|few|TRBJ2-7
TGTGCCAGCAGTTACGGAGGGACAGGGGAGCAGTACTTC
CASSYGGTGEQYF
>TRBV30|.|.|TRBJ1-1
TGTGCCTGGAGGGAGGACAGCACGTTGAACACTGAAGCTTTCTTT
CAWREDSTLNTEAFF
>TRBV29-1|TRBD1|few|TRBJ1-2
TGCAGCGGCTGGGACAGCCTTAACTATGGCTACACCTTC
CSGWDSLNYGYTF
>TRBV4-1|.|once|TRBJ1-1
TGCGCCAGCAGCCAAGGGAGTAACAGGGAAGCTTTCTTT
CASSQGSNREAFF
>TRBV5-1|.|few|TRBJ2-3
TGCGCCAGCAGCTTGGCCCCCTACACAGATACGCAGTATTTT
CASSLAPYTDTQYF
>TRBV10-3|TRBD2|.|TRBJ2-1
TGTGCCATCAGTGGGACTAGCGGTGGGAATGAGCAGTTCTTC
CAISGTSGGNEQFF
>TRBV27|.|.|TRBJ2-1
TGTGCCAGCAGTTTGCGCGTGGGGGGTCGCTCCTACAATGAGCAGTTCTTC
CASSLRVGGRSYNEQFF
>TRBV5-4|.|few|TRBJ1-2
TGTGCCAGCAGCTCGTTCCAAAGGAACTATGGCTACACCTTC
CASSSFQRNYGYTF
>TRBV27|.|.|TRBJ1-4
TGTGCCAGTGCGACCCGGGACACTAATGAAAAACTGTTTTTT
CASATRDTNEKLFF
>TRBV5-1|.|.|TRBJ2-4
TGCGCCAGCAGCTCAACCTTCCGGGACCGGTTAGCCAAAAACATTCAGTACTTC
CASSSTFRDRLAKNIQYF
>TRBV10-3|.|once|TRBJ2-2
TGTGCCACCTGGGGGAACACCGGGGAGCTGTTTTTT
CATWGNTGELFF
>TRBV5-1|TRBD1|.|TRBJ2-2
TGCGCCAGCAGCTTAGGACAGGGCGGGGAGCTGTTTTTT
CASSLGQGGELFF
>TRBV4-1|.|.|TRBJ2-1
TGCGCCAGCAGCAATGCCCGCGACTCCTACAATGAGCAGTTCTTC
CASSNARDSYNEQFF
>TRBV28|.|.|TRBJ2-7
TGTGCCAGCACCCTAGGAGGGAGAAATGGGGAGCAGTACTTC
CASTLGGRNGEQYF
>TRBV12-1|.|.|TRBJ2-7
TGTGCCAGCAGCGCCAACTCCTACGAGCAGTACTTC
CASSANSYEQYF
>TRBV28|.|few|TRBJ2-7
TGTGCCAGTAGGGACGGCTACGAGCAGTACTTC
CASRDGYEQYF
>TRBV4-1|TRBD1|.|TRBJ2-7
TGCGCCAGCAGCCACCAGGGGGCCTACGAGCAGTACTTC
CASSHQGAYEQYF
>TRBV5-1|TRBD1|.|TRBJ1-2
TGCGCCAGCAGCTCCACGACAGGGGGATATGGCTACACCTTC
CASSSTTGGYGYTF
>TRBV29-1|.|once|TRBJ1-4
TGCAGCGTTGTTGACCGTGGTAATGAAAAACTGTTTTTT
CSVVDRGNEKLFF
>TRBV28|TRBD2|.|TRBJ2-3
TGTGCCAGCAGTTCCTCAGCGGGAACTAGCACAGATACGCAGTATTTT
CASSSSAGTSTDTQYF
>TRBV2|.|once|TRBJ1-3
TGTGCCAGCAGGAAAGACGGGAGCTCTGGAAACACCATATATTTT
CASRKDGSSGNTIYF